The rows below give T cell receptor beta chains drawn from one sample of a study of spatial heterogeneity in lung cancer. In TCRdb, the 5' RACE reads were re-called with MiXCR into one record per CDR3 protein. The sample has 77,000 or so distinct CDR3 sequences; more than 15% are singletons. Here the sequenced sample was PBMCs, taken at surgery. These receptors were collected from a male donor with early-stage non-small cell lung cancer. CDR3s include the opening cysteine and the closing phenylalanine or tryptophan. D genes are given only for firm matches.

j_gene | len | d_gene | v_gene | CDR3aa
TRBJ1-5 | 13 | - | TRBV20-1 | CSATNQQGKPQHF
TRBJ2-1 | 20 | TRBD2 | TRBV28 | CASSLSPGTSGRSPYNEQFF
TRBJ2-1 | 15 | - | TRBV7-9 | CASSAYRVPYNEQFF
TRBJ2-5 | 13 | TRBD1 | TRBV7-2 | CASSPGQGETQYF
TRBJ2-1 | 13 | TRBD1 | TRBV7-3 | CASSSQGVNEQFF
TRBJ2-5 | 15 | TRBD1 | TRBV27 | CASSFQTGGQETQYF
TRBJ2-4 | 18 | TRBD2 | TRBV2 | CASSGPGTSGGAKNIQYF
TRBJ2-1 | 15 | TRBD1 | TRBV5-1 | CASSFDGTEGNEQFF
TRBJ2-5 | 15 | - | TRBV7-9 | CASSLPRAKQETQYF
TRBJ1-2 | 18 | TRBD1 | TRBV19 | CASSALGTDRENPYGYTF
TRBJ2-3 | 14 | TRBD2 | TRBV3-1 | CASSGLAGGDTQYF
TRBJ2-1 | 12 | TRBD1 | TRBV24-1 | CATSDAGGQQFF
TRBJ2-3 | 16 | - | TRBV7-9 | CASSMQSGAQRDTQYF
TRBJ2-2 | 14 | - | TRBV24-1 | CATGVRENTGELFF